One sample yielded the 3 T cell receptor beta chains listed below, sequenced in a study of cytomegalovirus exposure and HLA in healthy donors. PCR employed 60 Vbeta and 13 Jbeta primers. Profiling relied on immunoSEQ multiplex PCR, and the TCRdb table lists in-frame clones only, not all of them. The sample lists fewer than 150,000 clones; over 65% were seen once. Sequenced: PBMCs. Source of these receptors: a woman in her 30s in good health and CMV-seronegative.

The chain employs TRBV18 and TRBJ1-1, with a weak D call TRBD1 (6 bases). Between the trimmed V and J ends, which lost 3 bases and 1 base, there was a span of 18 bases. Germline V lookup: CDR1 KGHSH, CDR2 LQKENI. This CDR3 has 17 residues. The DNA of the CDR3 is TGTGCCAGCTCACCCACCTCTTTACAGGGTGGGAACACTGAAGCTTTCTTT. Translated: CASSPTSLQGGNTEAFF.

CDR3 residues: CASSWGSGGARETQYF. The DNA of the CDR3 is TGTGCCAGCAGCTGGGGGAGCGGGGGGGCCAGGGAGACCCAGTACTTC. The genes are TRBV5-4 and TRBJ2-5; TRBD2 matches at 10 bases. The CDR3 has 16 residues. Trimming at V came to 3 bases and at J to 5 bases, leaving 10 bases not matched to a gene. The V gene's germline CDR1 is SGHNT and CDR2 YYREEE (reference sequence).

This clone was picked up one time. One end of the junction fails to match germline, which may point to a read error. V and J are TRBV7-9 and TRBJ1-2; 7 positions match TRBD1. The V gene's germline CDR1 is SEHNR and CDR2 FQNEAQ (reference sequence). This CDR3 is 13 amino acids long. CDR3 DNA: TGTTCCAGCAGCTCGACAGGGATGAGGGGCTACACCTTC. Translated, it gives CSSSSTGMRGYTF.